The 32 T cell receptor beta chains below come from one sample, sequenced in a study of CD8 T cells in Susac syndrome. Random-hexamer reverse transcription was applied to about 0.5 to 1 ug RNA. TCRdb processed the immunoSEQ multiplex PCR reads anew with MiXCR; each CDR3 protein has one entry. Of about 200,000 distinct CDR3 sequences in the sample, nearly 95% were seen once. The material sequenced was CD4+ T cells from PBMCs. The receptors were gathered from a human donor with multiple sclerosis.

In its sample, this clonotype was seen once. V and J are TRBV19 and TRBJ1-1; the D is unclear. The V end lost 4 bases, the J end lost 1 base, and 7 bases lay between the germline ends. Germline CDR1 LNHDA, CDR2 SQIVND (reference sequence). The CDR3 runs to 13 residues. The CDR3 here is CASSTQQNTEAFF. In DNA form, the CDR3 reads TGTGCCAGTAGTACCCAGCAGAACACTGAAGCTTTCTTT.

DNA of the CDR3: TGCAGTGGGAGGGGGCTGGACCTTCAGTACTTC. Translated, it gives CSGRGLDLQYF. V gene TRBV20-1 combines with J gene TRBJ2-7; the D gene is possibly TRBD1 (7 bases). Trimming stripped 7 bases from V and 10 bases from J, with 17 bases between. The CDR3 sequence is 11 residues long. In germline, CDR1 is DFQATT, CDR2 SNEGSKA (reference sequence).

J is TRBJ2-5 and V is TRBV7-2; D might be TRBD1 (5 bases). Trimming took 5 bases from V and 1 from J, leaving 11 bases between them. The germline V gene has CDR1 SGHTA and CDR2 FQGNSA. The CDR3 runs to 14 residues. DNA for the CDR3: TGTGCCAGCAGCCCCCAGGGCGGCCAAGAGACCCAGTACTTC. Amino acids: CASSPQGGQETQYF.

The chain uses TRBV7-9 and TRBJ2-7; the D gene is possibly TRBD1 (6 bases). Between the trimmed V and J ends, which lost 3 bases and 6 bases, there was a span of 15 bases. The CDR3 length is 14 residues. Germline assignment: CDR1 SEHNR and CDR2 FQNEAQ (reference sequence). This CDR3 reads CASSFGGAGAEQYF. The CDR3 DNA is TGTGCCAGCAGCTTTGGGGGCGCCGGGGCCGAGCAGTACTTC.

V and J are TRBV20-1 and TRBJ1-2; 7 bases are shared with TRBD1. The V segment lost 5 bases and the J segment 3 bases; nucleotides outside the gene matches: 6. Germline CDR1 DFQATT, CDR2 SNEGSKA (reference sequence). The CDR3 length is 13 residues. The CDR3 loop reads CSAVQGPDYGYTF. The CDR3 DNA is TGCAGTGCTGTACAGGGGCCGGACTATGGCTACACCTTC.

The chain carries TRBV6-5 and TRBJ1-6; no clear D gene. Trimming stripped 2 bases from V and 9 bases from J, with 11 bases between. Germline CDR1 and CDR2: MNHEY and SVGAGI. The CDR3 sequence is 14 residues long. CDR3 region: CASSYRIGSSPLHF. CDR3 DNA: TGTGCCAGCAGTTACAGGATCGGAAGTTCACCCCTCCACTTT.

This chain connects TRBV5-1 to TRBJ1-1; D ambiguous. The CDR3 runs 13 residues. Between the trimmed V and J ends, which lost 9 bases and 1 base, there was a span of 13 bases. The germline V gene has CDR1 SGHRS and CDR2 YFSETQ. CDR3 sequence: CATSQSTNTEAFF. The CDR3 DNA reads as TGCGCCACCAGTCAGAGTACGAACACTGAAGCTTTCTTT.

The chain recombines TRBV2 with TRBJ2-6; TRBD1 is a possible D gene (5 bases). V lost 6 bases and J lost 0, with 12 bases in between. The CDR3 is made up of 16 amino acids. Germline-derived CDR1 and CDR2 are SNHLY and FYNNEI. CDR3 region: CASRQASYSGANVLTF. The CDR3 nucleotides read TGTGCCAGCAGACAGGCATCGTACTCTGGGGCCAACGTCCTGACTTTC.

This sequence joins TRBV4-1 and TRBJ2-3; TRBD2 agrees at 10 bases. V lost 3 bases, J lost 2 bases, and 5 bases stayed unmatched. The CDR3 is 16 amino acids. Germline values: CDR1 MGHRA, CDR2 YSYEKL. The CDR3 loop is CASSHGLAAYTDTQYF. CDR3 DNA sequence: TGCGCCAGCAGCCACGGACTAGCGGCTTACACAGATACGCAGTATTTT.

The chain is built from TRBV7-9 and TRBJ2-7; 8 nucleotides align to TRBD1. This CDR3 is 15 amino acids long. The J segment lost 7 bases and the V segment lost 5 bases, leaving 13 bases of the junction unmatched. Germline CDR1 is SEHNR and CDR2 is FQNEAQ (reference sequence). The CDR3 bases are TGTGCCAGCAGCGGCCAGGGGACAGGAGTCAGGGAGCAGTACTTC. This translates into CASSGQGTGVREQYF. Variable domain in full (rest from reference TRBV7-9 and TRBJ2-7): DTGVSQNPRHKITKRGQNVTFRCDPISEHNRLYWYRQTLGQGPEFLTYFQNEAQLEKSRLLSDRFSAERPKGSFSTLEIQRTEQGDSAMYLCASSGQGTGVREQYFGPGTRLTVT.

This chain connects TRBV9 to TRBJ2-5, with 8 bases lining up with TRBD2. V trimming: 0 bases; J trimming: 5 bases; junction bases outside the gene matches: 6. The CDR3 has 15 amino acids. The germline V gene encodes CDR1 SGDLS and CDR2 YYNGEE. CDR3 amino acids: CASSVGPGGSETQYF. CDR3 coding DNA: TGTGCCAGCAGCGTAGGCCCGGGAGGGTCGGAGACCCAGTACTTC.

For the CDR3, the DNA is TGCAGTGCTAGAGATGGCCAGGGCAGTAAAGATACGCAGTATTTT. Translated, it gives CSARDGQGSKDTQYF. The chain employs TRBV20-1 and TRBJ2-3, with D possibly TRBD1 on 5 matching bases. Trimming removed 0 bases at V and 5 bases at J, with 15 bases between. The V gene's germline CDR1 is DFQATT and CDR2 SNEGSKA (reference sequence). The CDR3 loop spans 15 amino acids.

V and J are TRBV12-3 or TRBV12-4 and TRBJ1-1; D is unclear. This CDR3 comprises 12 residues. Trimming left V 3 bases short and J 2 bases short, with 4 bases between. The DNA for the CDR3 is TGTGCCAGCAGTTTTCACAACACTGAAGCTTTCTTT. Its translation is CASSFHNTEAFF.

The chain couples TRBV12-5 to TRBJ1-5; D is possibly TRBD1 (5 bases). V was cut by 8 bases and J by 7 bases, with 15 bases left in between. There are 13 residues in the CDR3. The V gene's germline CDR1 is LGHNT and CDR2 FRNRAP. In DNA form, the CDR3 reads TGTGCTAGTTCGGCGGGGGGAGGCCAGCCCCAGCATTTT. It encodes CASSAGGGQPQHF.

The V call is TRBV14, the J call TRBJ1-2, with D perhaps matching TRBD1 (5 bases). The ends were cut back, 2 bases at V and 6 bases at J, with 16 bases in the middle. The CDR3 is 15 amino acids. Germline assignment: CDR1 SGHDN and CDR2 FVKESK. The CDR3: CASSQIAGGLDGYTF. CDR3 sequence (DNA): TGTGCCAGCAGCCAAATAGCCGGGGGGTTAGATGGCTACACCTTC.

This rearrangement joins TRBV27 to TRBJ2-7; D is unclear. The CDR3 loop spans 15 amino acids. CDR1 MNHEY and CDR2 SMNVEV come from the germline V gene (reference sequence). With 2 bases removed from V and 2 bases from J, the gap between germline ends came to 13 bases. DNA of the CDR3: TGTGCCAGCAGTTTAGTTGGACGTTTTGCCTACGAGCAGTACTTC. It yields the protein CASSLVGRFAYEQYF.

V gene TRBV14 combines with J gene TRBJ1-2; 9 bases are shared with TRBD1. Trimming at V came to 4 bases and at J to 6 bases, leaving 3 bases not matched to a gene. There are 13 residues in the CDR3. The germline V gene has CDR1 SGHDN and CDR2 FVKESK. CDR3 nucleotide sequence: TGTGCCAGCAGCCCTCGGACAGGGGATGGCTACACCTTC. Translation gives CASSPRTGDGYTF.

V is TRBV3-1 and J is TRBJ2-7; D is perhaps TRBD2 (7 bases). Trimming stripped 5 bases from V and 1 base from J, with 21 bases between. This CDR3 region has 17 residues. Germline CDR1 LGHDT, CDR2 YNNKEL (reference sequence). As DNA, the CDR3 is TGTGCCAGCAGCTCCCCTATCGGAGGGGGGGTGTCCTACGAGCAGTACTTC. It is translated as CASSSPIGGGVSYEQYF.

J is TRBJ2-1 and V is TRBV20-1; D may be TRBD2 (6 bases). Trimming removed 3 bases at V and 6 bases at J, with 30 bases between. Germline V gene data show CDR1 as DFQATT and CDR2 as SNEGSKA (reference sequence). There are 19 residues in the CDR3. The CDR3 here is CSARKPAGLSRASPNEQFF. CDR3 coding DNA: TGCAGTGCTAGGAAGCCAGCGGGCCTTTCTAGGGCCAGCCCCAATGAGCAGTTCTTC.

V usage is TRBV14 and J usage is TRBJ2-7, with D unresolved. The CDR3 contains 13 residues. V was pared by 0 bases and J by 6 bases, with 9 bases between. Per germline, CDR1 SGHDN and CDR2 FVKESK. Here the CDR3 DNA reads TGTGCCAGCAGCCAAGATTTCCGGCTCGAGCAGTACTTC. This gives the protein CASSQDFRLEQYF.

This chain connects TRBV20-1 to TRBJ1-4; D remains ambiguous. This CDR3 comprises 15 residues. V was clipped by 3 bases and J by 4 bases, with 15 bases between them. Per the germline V gene, CDR1 is DFQATT and CDR2 is SNEGSKA (reference sequence). The CDR3 bases are TGCAGTGCTAGGGAAGGGAACCGGGGTAATGAAAAACTGTTTTTT. Amino acid sequence: CSAREGNRGNEKLFF.

The V call is TRBV3-1, the J call TRBJ1-2; D uncertain. Trimming shortened V by 6 bases and J by 4 bases, and 15 bases separated the two germline ends. The CDR3 is 14 residues long. CDR1 is LGHDT and CDR2 is YNNKEL in the germline V gene (reference sequence). DNA for the CDR3: TGTGCCAGCAGGCCGCAAGGATCTCGCTATGGCTACACCTTC. This gives the protein CASRPQGSRYGYTF.

The chain has TRBV5-1 and TRBJ1-6; D gene uncertain. This CDR3 contains 14 residues. V lost 0 bases, J lost 9 bases, and 10 bases lay in between. Germline V gene sequence: CDR1 SGHRS, CDR2 YFSETQ. For the CDR3, the DNA is TGCGCCAGCAGCTTGGACGGGGTCGGTTCACCCCTCCACTTT. Translated, it gives CASSLDGVGSPLHF.

The chain joins TRBV29-1 to TRBJ1-1; D gene unclear. Germline V CDR1 and CDR2: SQVTM, ANQGSEA. V lost 6 bases, J lost 1 base, and 9 bases lay in between. The CDR3 runs 12 residues. The CDR3 protein is CSVSRGNTEAFF. The DNA of the CDR3 is TGCAGCGTCTCTCGAGGGAACACTGAAGCTTTCTTT.

The gene calls are TRBV5-6 and TRBJ1-1, with 7 bases fitting TRBD1. V was pared by 4 bases and J by 6 bases, with 15 bases of the junction left unmatched. Germline V gene lookup returns CDR1 SGHDT and CDR2 YYEEEE. The CDR3 totals 16 residues. For the CDR3, the DNA is TGTGCCAGCAGCCGAAGCTCGACAGGGCTCAGGTCTGAAGCTTTCTTT. As protein: CASSRSSTGLRSEAFF.

The CDR3 spells CSLWSGGAGEQFF. The CDR3 DNA reads TGCAGCCTCTGGAGCGGGGGGGCGGGTGAGCAGTTCTTC. The chain carries TRBV29-1 and TRBJ2-1; 10 bases align to TRBD2. CDR3 length: 13 residues. Trimming at V came to 8 bases and at J to 9 bases, leaving 10 bases not matched to a gene. CDR1 and CDR2 (germline): SQVTM, ANQGSEA.

The V call is TRBV25-1, the J call TRBJ2-5; D is unresolved. The CDR3 is 13 amino acids. Germline CDR1 MGHDK, CDR2 SYGVNS. Trimming pared 2 bases from V and 9 bases from J, leaving 13 bases between. Here the CDR3 DNA reads TGTGCCAGCAGTGAACCCAACTTATTTGCCCAGTACTTC. This gives the protein CASSEPNLFAQYF.

The genes are TRBV6-5 and TRBJ1-1; D might be TRBD1 (6 bases). V was cut by 7 bases and J by 3 bases, with 15 bases left in between. Germline loops: CDR1 MNHEY, CDR2 SVGAGI. The length of the CDR3 is 14 residues. The CDR3 coding sequence is TGTGCCAGCAACCCATCACAGGGAGACACTGAAGCTTTCTTT. Translation gives CASNPSQGDTEAFF.

The genes are TRBV20-1 and TRBJ2-5; D may be TRBD2 (7 bases). This CDR3 is built from 14 residues. Germline V gives CDR1 DFQATT, CDR2 SNEGSKA (reference sequence). Trimming removed 3 bases at V and 2 bases at J, with 13 bases between. The CDR3 loop reads CSARWGGLQETQYF. The CDR3 DNA follows: TGCAGTGCTAGGTGGGGGGGCCTTCAAGAGACCCAGTACTTC.

The chain has TRBV5-6 and TRBJ1-6, with D hard to call. The CDR3 loop spans 14 amino acids. CDR1 is SGHDT and CDR2 is YYEEEE in the germline V gene. Trimming pared 5 bases from V and 8 bases from J, leaving 14 bases between. The CDR3 loop reads CASRGVVLDSPLHF. DNA of the CDR3: TGTGCCAGCAGGGGTGTGGTCCTCGATTCACCCCTCCACTTT.

Only one count was recorded for this clonotype. The chain employs TRBV30 and TRBJ2-2; 10 nucleotides match TRBD2. The CDR3 consists of 17 residues. Trimming removed 3 bases from V and 7 bases from J; junction bases left unmatched: 14. Germline values: CDR1 GTSNPN, CDR2 SVGIG (reference sequence). CDR3 residues: CAWRRASGRLGSGELFF. CDR3 DNA: TGTGCCTGGAGACGGGCTAGCGGGAGACTCGGGAGCGGGGAGCTGTTTTTT.

This clonotype was observed a handful of times. The CDR3 sequence: CSAKGTSYNEQFF. The CDR3, as DNA: TGCAGTGCTAAAGGGACCTCCTACAATGAGCAGTTCTTC. This chain connects TRBV20-1 to TRBJ2-1, with D perhaps being TRBD1 or TRBD2 (5 bases each). The V and J ends lost 4 bases and 0 bases respectively, with 7 bases between them. The germline V gene has CDR1 DFQATT and CDR2 SNEGSKA (reference sequence). The CDR3 consists of 13 residues.